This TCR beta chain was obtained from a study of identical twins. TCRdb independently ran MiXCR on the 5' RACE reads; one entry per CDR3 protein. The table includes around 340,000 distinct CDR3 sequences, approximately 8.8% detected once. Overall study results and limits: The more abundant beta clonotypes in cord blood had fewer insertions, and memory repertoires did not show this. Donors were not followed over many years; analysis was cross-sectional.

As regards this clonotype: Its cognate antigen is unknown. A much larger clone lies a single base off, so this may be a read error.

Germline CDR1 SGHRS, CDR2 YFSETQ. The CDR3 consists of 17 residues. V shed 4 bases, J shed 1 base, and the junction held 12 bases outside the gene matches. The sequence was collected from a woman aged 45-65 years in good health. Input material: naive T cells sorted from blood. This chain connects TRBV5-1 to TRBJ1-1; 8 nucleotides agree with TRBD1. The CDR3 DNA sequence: TGCGCCAGCAGCGTGGGGACAGGTCTTAACGGGAACACTGAAGCTTTCTTT. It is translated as CASSVGTGLNGNTEAFF.